This T cell receptor (beta chain) was profiled in a study of human T cells and chemical hapten exposure (dated by TCRdb to about 2021). Study-level background: For sensitization, 2% DPC in acetone was applied to a roughly 2 cm by roughly 2 cm area of upper inner arm skin. Alopecia areata with under or over 50% scalp involvement, alopecia totalis and alopecia universalis were represented in the patient cohort, which was mostly female. Patient blood was sampled pre-sensitization (week 0) and at 2, 6 and about 24 weeks after DPC sensitization. Libraries were combined into a pool for sequencing, and differences in TCR yield between samples came mainly from small differences in library volumes within the pool. Blood for TCR sequencing was provided by twenty-nine alopecia patients at one to four time points (pre-sensitization, 2, 6 and 24 weeks). This study followed changes in the peripheral blood TCR repertoire in vivo during primary and secondary sensitization of alopecia patients to the hapten diphenylcyclopropenone (DPC). Throughout the approximately 24-week study period, patients were also given weekly therapeutic DPC doses on the scalp. Patch testing on the upper back used Finn chambers containing 0.01% DPC, with scoring done after 6 days according to International Contact Dermatitis Research Group standards. What the authors observed across the whole study: Repeated subsampling changed both the strength of the expansion versus patch-test correlation and the threshold at which that correlation became significant. Alopecia, a presumed autoimmune disease, was present in all patients, so the immune response of the patients might differ from that of healthy individuals. Significantly more large CDR3 similarity clusters were formed by expanded TCRs than by pre-sensitization or healthy control sets, consistent with antigen-driven responses. DPC sensitization did not change how many TCRs were above 1 in 1000 frequency, and no evidence was found of alterations in global repertoire structure. The number of PT1 expanded TCRs positively correlated with patch test score, significant at thresholds 8, 16 and 32 but not 4.

The library was produced with RACE. These reads were obtained on a NextSeq 500. During library preparation, unique molecular identifiers were attached to individual cDNA molecules so that TCRs could be counted in a quantitative, reproducible way. For every blood RNA sample, sequencing covered both the TCR alpha and TCR beta chains. The authors' pipeline ran thus. Samples had a median of approximately 93,000 TCRs, with a range from about 23,224 to 700,000. V, J and CDR3 annotation of the TCR reads was carried out using the Decombinator software suite. Every sample was subsampled to the same number of TCRs (28,000) for the PS versus PT1 abundance plots. Expanded TCRs were defined as absent before sensitization and observed at least eight times at the 2-week time point. The public reads were run again by TCRdb, first through fastp at Q25 and then through MiXCR, and only productive beta chains were kept. All rows with the same CDR3 protein become a single entry with the most common DNA and genes. TCRdb's processing, not the authors', yielded these V and J calls. This sample has 95,000 to 100,000 distinct CDR3 sequences in its table, and 9.5% to 14% of those were observed once. Around 3.3% of the sample is taken by the ten largest.

Taken from the germline V gene, the CDR1 and CDR2 loops are SGHDT and YYEEEE. Trimming accounts for 4 bases at V and 5 bases at J, while the number of junction bases matched to no gene is 6. Measured from the cysteine to the phenylalanine, the CDR3 is 14 residues long. Left in the record is the CDR3 DNA by itself, 42 bases read in frame from the first base. Worth noting for this clonotype: What antigen it recognizes has not been identified. Base qualities are not recorded, but no much larger clone differs from it by a single base.

According to the study, the label for this sample's time point signals: pre-sensitization, week 0. What this sample's treatment or condition label stands for: therapeutic diphenylcyclopropenone sensitization with weekly scalp DPC. Blood at each patch-test visit was drawn before the patch test was applied. Patients were considered eligible if aged 18 to 70, diagnosed with alopecia and deemed suitable for DPC therapy, and patients were excluded if pregnant. Total RNA was extracted from unfractionated whole blood collected in Tempus Blood RNA tubes. The chain is made from TRBV5-6 and TRBJ2-5; 9 bases in between match TRBD1. The TCR was taken from a woman aged 55-70 years with alopecia areata. Some clones in this sample may be carry-over from other donors' samples. The sample here was whole blood, taken in connection with sensitization to the hapten diphenylcyclopropenone (DPC). The CDR3 amino acid sequence is: CASSPGQGRETQYF. The DNA sequence is given as TGTGCCAGCAGCCCGGGACAGGGCCGTGAGACCCAGTACTTC.